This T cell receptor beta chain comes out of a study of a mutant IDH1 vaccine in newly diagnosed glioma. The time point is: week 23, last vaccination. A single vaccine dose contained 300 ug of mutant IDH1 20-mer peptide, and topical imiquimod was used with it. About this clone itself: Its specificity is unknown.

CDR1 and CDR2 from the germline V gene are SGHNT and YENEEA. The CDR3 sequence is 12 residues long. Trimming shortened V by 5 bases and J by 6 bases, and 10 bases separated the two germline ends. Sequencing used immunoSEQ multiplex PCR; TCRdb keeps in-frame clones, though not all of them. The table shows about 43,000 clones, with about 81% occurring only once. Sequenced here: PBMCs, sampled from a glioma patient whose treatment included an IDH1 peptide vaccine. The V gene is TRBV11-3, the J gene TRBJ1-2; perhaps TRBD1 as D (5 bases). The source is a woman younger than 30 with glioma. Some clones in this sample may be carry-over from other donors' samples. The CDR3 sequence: CASSASGNGYTF. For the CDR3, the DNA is TGTGCCAGCAGCGCCTCAGGGAATGGCTACACCTTC.